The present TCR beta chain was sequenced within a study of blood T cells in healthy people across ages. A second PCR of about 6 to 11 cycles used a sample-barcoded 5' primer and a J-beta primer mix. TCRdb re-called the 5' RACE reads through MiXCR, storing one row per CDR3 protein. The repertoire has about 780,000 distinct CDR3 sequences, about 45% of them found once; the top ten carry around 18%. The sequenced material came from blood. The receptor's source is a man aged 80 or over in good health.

The DNA of the CDR3 is TGTGCCAGCAGCGCACAACCGGCGGGAAGAATCACAGATACGCAGTATTTT. It specifies CASSAQPAGRITDTQYF. The chain joins TRBV7-8 to TRBJ2-3; D possibly corresponds to TRBD2 (6 bases). V lost 5 bases and J lost 2, with 20 bases in between. The germline gives CDR1 SGHVS, CDR2 FQNEAQ. This CDR3 spans 17 amino acids.